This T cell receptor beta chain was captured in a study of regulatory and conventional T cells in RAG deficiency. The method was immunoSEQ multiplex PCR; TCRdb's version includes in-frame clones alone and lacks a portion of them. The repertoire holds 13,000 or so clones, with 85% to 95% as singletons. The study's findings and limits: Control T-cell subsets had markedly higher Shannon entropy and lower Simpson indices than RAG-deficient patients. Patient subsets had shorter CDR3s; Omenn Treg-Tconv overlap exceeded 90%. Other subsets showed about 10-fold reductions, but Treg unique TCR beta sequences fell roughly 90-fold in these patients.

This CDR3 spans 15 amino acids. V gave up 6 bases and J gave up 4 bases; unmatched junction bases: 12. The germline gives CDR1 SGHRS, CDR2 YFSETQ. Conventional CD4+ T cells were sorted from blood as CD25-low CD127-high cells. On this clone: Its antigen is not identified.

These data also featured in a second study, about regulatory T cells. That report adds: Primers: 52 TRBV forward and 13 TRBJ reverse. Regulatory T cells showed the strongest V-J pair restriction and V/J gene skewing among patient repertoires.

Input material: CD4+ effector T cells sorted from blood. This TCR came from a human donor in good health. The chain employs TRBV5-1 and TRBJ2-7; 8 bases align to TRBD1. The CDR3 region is CASTVRPGQAYEQYF. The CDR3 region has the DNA TGCGCCAGCACCGTACGGCCGGGACAGGCTTACGAGCAGTACTTC.